A single count supports the clone carrying this TCR beta chain. Its matching antigen is unknown. The sample originates from a study of Ad26.COV2.S vaccination and SARS-CoV-2 variants. TCRdb keeps only in-frame clones here, not all; method: immunoSEQ multiplex PCR. The data contain about 350,000 clones, about 90% of them singletons. Study-level results: The TCR breadth and depth analyses may have understated or missed part of the total T cell responses. Responses of spike-specific T cells (both CD8+ and CD4+) reportedly showed substantial breadth after vaccination. Vaccinated and placebo-treated recipients had similar non-spike TCR breadth. Among vaccine recipients, spike-specific TCR breadth exceeded that of placebo recipients.

J lost 0 bases, V lost 0 bases, and 6 bases had no gene match. This CDR3 region has 18 residues. CDR1 and CDR2 from the germline V gene are LNHNV and YYDKDF (reference sequence). Sample: peripheral blood, taken after recovery from COVID-19. This receptor was identified in a human donor who had recovered from COVID-19. V and J are TRBV15 and TRBJ2-5, with 11 nucleotides matching TRBD2. The CDR3 region is CATSRDPSGGLYQETQYF. The CDR3 region has the DNA TGTGCCACCAGCAGAGATCCTAGCGGGGGGCTGTACCAAGAGACCCAGTACTTC.